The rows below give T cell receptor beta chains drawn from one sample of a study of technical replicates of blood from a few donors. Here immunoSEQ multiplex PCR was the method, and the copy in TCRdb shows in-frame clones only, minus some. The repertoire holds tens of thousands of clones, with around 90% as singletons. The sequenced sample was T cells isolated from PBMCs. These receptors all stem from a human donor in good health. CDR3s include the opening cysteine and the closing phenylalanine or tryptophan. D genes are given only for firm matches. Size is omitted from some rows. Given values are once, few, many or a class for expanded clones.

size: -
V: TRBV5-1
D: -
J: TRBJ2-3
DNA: TGCGCCAGCAGCTTGGACAGGGATGCCGGTGATACGCAGTATTTT
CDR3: CASSLDRDAGDTQYF

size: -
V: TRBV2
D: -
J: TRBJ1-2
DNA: TGTGCCAGCAGTGGGGGACTTAACTATGGCTACACCTTC
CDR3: CASSGGLNYGYTF

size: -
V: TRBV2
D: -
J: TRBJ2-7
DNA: TGTGCCAGCAGTAACAGGCTCTACGAGCAGTACTTC
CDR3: CASSNRLYEQYF

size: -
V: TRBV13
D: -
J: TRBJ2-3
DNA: TGTGCCAGCAGCTTAGGTCCGGTTTCGCGCACAGATACGCAGTATTTT
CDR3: CASSLGPVSRTDTQYF

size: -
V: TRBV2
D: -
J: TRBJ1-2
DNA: TGTGCCAGCATCGTGAAGGGGATTCGTAATGGCTACACCTTC
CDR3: CASIVKGIRNGYTF

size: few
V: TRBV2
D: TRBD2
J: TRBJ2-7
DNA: TGTGCCAGCAGTGACTCTCTAGCGGGCCTCTACGAGCAGTACTTC
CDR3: CASSDSLAGLYEQYF

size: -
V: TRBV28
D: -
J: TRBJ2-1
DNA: TGTGCCAGCAGTCGATCCAGCTACAATGAGCAGTTCTTC
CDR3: CASSRSSYNEQFF

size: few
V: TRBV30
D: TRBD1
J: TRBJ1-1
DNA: TGTGCCTGGAGTCCAAAGACAGGGGTTACTGAAGCTTTCTTT
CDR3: CAWSPKTGVTEAFF

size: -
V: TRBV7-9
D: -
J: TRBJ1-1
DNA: TGTGCCAGCAGCCTAGGGAGGAACACTGAAGCTTTCTTT
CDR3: CASSLGRNTEAFF

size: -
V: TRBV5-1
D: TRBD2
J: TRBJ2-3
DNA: TGCGCCAGCAGCTTGGGGACTAGCGGGAGGGCAGATACGCAGTATTTT
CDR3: CASSLGTSGRADTQYF

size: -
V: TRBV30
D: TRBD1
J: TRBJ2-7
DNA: TGTGCCTGGAGTCAGGGGGCTGCCTACGAGCAGTACTTC
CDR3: CAWSQGAAYEQYF

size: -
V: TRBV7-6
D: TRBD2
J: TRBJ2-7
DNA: TGTGCCAGCAGCTTAGCGACTAGCCCCTCCTACGAGCAGTACTTC
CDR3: CASSLATSPSYEQYF

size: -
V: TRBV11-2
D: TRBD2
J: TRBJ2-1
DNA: TGTGCCAGCAGCTTAGCGGCTAGCGGGAAGTATGAGCAGTTCTTC
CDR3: CASSLAASGKYEQFF

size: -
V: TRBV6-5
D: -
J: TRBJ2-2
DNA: TGTGCCGTCAGTGGGGGCTACACCGGGGAGCTGTTTTTT
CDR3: CAVSGGYTGELFF

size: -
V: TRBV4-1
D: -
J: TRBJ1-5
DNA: TGCGCCAGCAGCCAGTGGGGGGATCAGCCCCAGCATTTT
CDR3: CASSQWGDQPQHF

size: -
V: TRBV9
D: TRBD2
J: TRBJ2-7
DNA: TGTGCCAGCAGCCAGAATCCGGGCGGGAGCGCAATGAGGGAGCAGTACTTC
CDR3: CASSQNPGGSAMREQYF

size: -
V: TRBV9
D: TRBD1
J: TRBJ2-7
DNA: TGTGCCAGCAGCGTAGATCATCGGCAGGGGGCGGACGAGCAGTACTTC
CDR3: CASSVDHRQGADEQYF

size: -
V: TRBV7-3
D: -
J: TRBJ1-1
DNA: TGTGCCAGCAGCCCCGAGGGACTGATGAACACTGAAGCTTTCTTT
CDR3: CASSPEGLMNTEAFF

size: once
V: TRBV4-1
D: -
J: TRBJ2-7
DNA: TGCGCCAGCAGCCAAGAAGGGGGAACCTACGAGCAGTACTTC
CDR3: CASSQEGGTYEQYF

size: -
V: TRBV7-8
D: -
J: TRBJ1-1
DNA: TGTGCCAGCAGCTTAGTACAGAACACTGAAGCTTTCTTT
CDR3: CASSLVQNTEAFF

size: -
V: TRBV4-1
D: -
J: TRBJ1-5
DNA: TGCGCCAGCAGCCAATCTGGGCTGAATCAGCCCCAGCATTTT
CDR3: CASSQSGLNQPQHF

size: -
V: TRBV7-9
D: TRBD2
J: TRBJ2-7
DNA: TGTGCCAGCAGCTTAGAGGGAGGGCCCCTATACGAGCAGTACTTC
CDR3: CASSLEGGPLYEQYF

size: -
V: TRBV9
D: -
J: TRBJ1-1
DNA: TGTGCCAGCAGCGTAGCGACAGAACCCACTGAAGCTTTCTTT
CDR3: CASSVATEPTEAFF

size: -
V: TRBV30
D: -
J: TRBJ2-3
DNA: TGTGCCTGGGGCCTGACAGTCTATACTAGCACAGATACGCAGTATTTT
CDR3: CAWGLTVYTSTDTQYF

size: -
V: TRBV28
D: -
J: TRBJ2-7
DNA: TGTGCCAGCAGTTCCGGGGGTCTCTACGAGCAGTACTTC
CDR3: CASSSGGLYEQYF

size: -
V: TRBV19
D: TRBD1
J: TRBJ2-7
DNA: TGTGCCAGTAGGGGACAGGGAGACTACGAGCAGTACTTC
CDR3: CASRGQGDYEQYF

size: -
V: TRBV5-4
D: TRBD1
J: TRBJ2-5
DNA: TGTGCCAGCAGCAGCTACAGGGGGCTAATAGAGACCCAGTACTTC
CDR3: CASSSYRGLIETQYF

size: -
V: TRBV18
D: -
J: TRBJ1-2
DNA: TGTGCCAGCCTGGCCCAGGGAACTCACACCTTC
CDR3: CASLAQGTHTF

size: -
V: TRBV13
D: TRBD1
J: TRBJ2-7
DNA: TGTGCCAGCAGAAGGACAGGGATGAGGAACGAGCAGTACTTC
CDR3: CASRRTGMRNEQYF

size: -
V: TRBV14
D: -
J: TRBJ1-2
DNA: TGTGCCAGCAGGCCTCGGACGGGGTTCGGCTACACCTTC
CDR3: CASRPRTGFGYTF

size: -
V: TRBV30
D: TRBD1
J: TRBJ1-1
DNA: TGTGCCTGGAGTGAGTACAGGGGGTGGGCTGAAGCTTTCTTT
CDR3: CAWSEYRGWAEAFF

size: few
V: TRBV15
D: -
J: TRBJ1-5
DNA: TGTGCCACCAGCTTCACCAGAGGTCAGCCCCAGCATTTT
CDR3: CATSFTRGQPQHF

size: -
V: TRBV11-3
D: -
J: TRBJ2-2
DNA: TGTGCCAGCAGCTGGGGGGATGTCCACACCGGGGAGCTGTTTTTT
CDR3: CASSWGDVHTGELFF

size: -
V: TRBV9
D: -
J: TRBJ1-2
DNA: TGTGCCAGCAGCGTAGGGGGCGGGGGCTATGGCTACACCTTC
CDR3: CASSVGGGGYGYTF

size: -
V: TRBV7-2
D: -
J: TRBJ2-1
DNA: TGTGCCAGCAGCTTACGTGGTACAGTATACAATGAGCAGTTCTTC
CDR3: CASSLRGTVYNEQFF

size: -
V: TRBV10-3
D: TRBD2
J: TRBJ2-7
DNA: TGTGCCATCAGCAACCCCGGGACTAGAGGTTCGGGGGAGCAGTACTTC
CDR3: CAISNPGTRGSGEQYF

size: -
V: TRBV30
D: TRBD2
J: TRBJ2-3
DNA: TGTGCCTGGAGTGTAGGACTAGATCTTCTCGGGGAGGCGCAGTATTTT
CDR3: CAWSVGLDLLGEAQYF